A single count supports the clone carrying this TCR beta chain. Its antigen remains unidentified. This sample was taken from a study of shared clonotypes between healthy human individuals. Findings and caveats of the study: Generally, naive subsets (rather than memory subsets) showed larger estimated richness.

This CDR3 is built from 11 residues. Here immunoSEQ multiplex PCR was the method, and the copy in TCRdb shows in-frame clones only, minus some. The sample shows around 1 million clones, 76% of them seen only once. The clonotype comes from a man younger than 35 in good health. The sequencing sample was made of memory CD4+ T cells sorted from blood. Subset denoted: CD45RA-negative fraction. V gene TRBV21-1 combines with J gene TRBJ2-7; TRBD2, the table's D call, was not compared with the DNA. TRBV21-1 represents a pseudogene. The CDR3 sequence: CAYLIRYEQYF. The CDR3 nucleotides are TGTGCCTACCTCATACGGTACGAGCAGTACTTC.